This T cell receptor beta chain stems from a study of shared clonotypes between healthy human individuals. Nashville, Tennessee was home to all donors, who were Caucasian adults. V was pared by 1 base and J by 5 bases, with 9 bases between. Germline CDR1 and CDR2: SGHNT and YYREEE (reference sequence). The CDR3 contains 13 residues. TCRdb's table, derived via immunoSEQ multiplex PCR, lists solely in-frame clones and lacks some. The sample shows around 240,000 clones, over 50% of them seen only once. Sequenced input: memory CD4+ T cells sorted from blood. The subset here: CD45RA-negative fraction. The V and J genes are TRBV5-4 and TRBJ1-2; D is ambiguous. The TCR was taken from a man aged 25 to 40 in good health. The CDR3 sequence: CASSLRAVYGYTF. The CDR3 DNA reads TGTGCCAGCAGCTTGAGGGCGGTTTATGGCTACACCTTC.